One T cell receptor (beta chain) is described in this entry. Its target antigen remains unknown. Nothing much larger sits one base from this clone, and base qualities are not available. Taken from the germline V gene, the CDR1 and CDR2 loops are MDHEN and SYDVKM. V is reduced by 3 bases and J by 16 bases, leaving a spacing of 12 bases between them. From the cysteine up to the phenylalanine, the CDR3 has a length of 11 residues. The CDR3 DNA has 33 bases and is translated from base 1. Read against the paper, the sample's time point label means: blood 2 weeks post-SBRT. What the treatment or condition label conveys for this sample: 15 Gy SBRT to primary tumor, nephrectomy 4 weeks later. To follow tumor-enriched clonotypes, peripheral blood was collected serially from radiation-treated patients at baseline and again at 2 weeks and 4 weeks after SBRT. Renal cell carcinoma with clear cell pathology was present in all patients. The QIAamp DNA Blood Mini Kit (Qiagen) was used to prepare genomic DNA for TCR sequencing. Only samples passing all quality control checks were included in the analyses.

TCR beta libraries were generated from genomic DNA with the immunoSEQ kit, following the manufacturer's recommendations. To prepare libraries, a first multiplex PCR with proprietary primers was run, followed by a second PCR that added unique barcodes, and a bead cleanup was done after each round. A positive control reaction and a negative control reaction, both provided in the kit, were run with every batch of samples. The final libraries underwent checking on an Agilent 4200 TapeStation D1000 ScreenTape, volumetric pooling, and quantification by qPCR. Sequencing was performed on an Illumina NextSeq500 with a MidOutput 150-cycle cartridge, and 156 Read1 and 15 Index1 cycles were run with kit custom primers. The pooled library was loaded at 1.0 pM, with an approximately 20% PhiX control spiked in. Turning to the authors' computational methods: Vendor-processed data were analyzed in R, with a clonotype defined as all T cells sharing the same CDR3 nucleotide sequence. In the clone abundance analyses, frequencies were normalized to the 10,000 most abundant clones in each sample. Public T cell clones, which averaged fewer than five per sample, were excluded before analysis. A difference in abundance of at least 32-fold between compartments was used to define tumor-enriched and baseline blood-enriched clonotypes. Clonotypes expanded or contracted between blood time points were identified with a beta-binomial differential abundance model. Similarity between tumor and blood repertoires was quantified using the Baroni-Urbani and Buser coefficient, and groups were compared with two-tailed Wilcoxon tests in R. TCRdb re-hosts the immuneACCESS table, in-frame sequences only. Its copies lack some clones; in the studies checked, an unresolved V gene accounts for under half of them, and the cause for the rest is not known. V and J calls and clone size are as listed in that table; D and trimming were resolved from the DNA. For this sample there are some 120,000 clones; roughly 77% appear just once. The ten largest clones add up to 1.5% to 2% of the sample.

This record comes from a study of radiation and T cells in renal cell carcinoma (dated by TCRdb to the early 2020s). For the study in its entirety: The samples were drawn from a clinical trial, where primary renal cell carcinomas were treated with 15 Gy of stereotactic body radiation therapy and then removed by nephrectomy 4 weeks afterward. In total, roughly 52 samples, comprising 26 tumors and some 27 peripheral blood samples, were subjected to TCR beta sequencing. Across all 55 or so samples, around 4,000,000 unique CDR3 nucleotide sequences, encoding roughly 2,600,000 unique CDR3 amino acid sequences, were identified.

Study-wide conclusions, independent of this receptor: In blood, the top tumor clonotypes increased between baseline and 2 weeks post-radiation and then shrank by 4 weeks, which suggests that tumor-resident clones expanded only transiently. Dynamics of the blood repertoire were not tracked past 4 weeks after treatment. Because pretreatment tumor biopsies were not available, the study could not determine whether clonotypes were already present within the tumor at baseline. With a single-armed trial design, the study had no way to address how radiation dose or scheduling affects the TCR repertoire.

Source: blood, taken from a patient whose treatment included radiotherapy and nephrectomy. The chain uses TRBV28 and TRBJ1-4, with the D gene not clear enough to name. This receptor was obtained from a woman aged 60-75 years with renal cell carcinoma. This receptor carries the CDR3 CASSFYRQRFF. In nucleotide form, the sequence is TGTGCCAGCAGTTTCTATCGTCAACGGTTTTTT.